This TCR beta chain was found in a study of cytomegalovirus exposure and HLA in healthy donors. Study findings and constraints: Fewer N-insertions (relative to the roughly 730-donor mean) were reportedly seen in an Asian-associated ancestry cluster in a later analysis. Presence/absence analysis assumed near-uniform sequencing depth across donors.

The PCR used 60 Vbeta and 13 Jbeta primers. Sequencing was performed with immunoSEQ multiplex PCR; in TCRdb, only in-frame clones are kept and a portion is missing. The table lists roughly 120,000 clones, approximately 80% of them singletons. This CDR3 region has 13 residues. The ends were cut back, 7 bases at V and 1 base at J, with 11 bases in the middle. Per the germline V gene, CDR1 is SGHNT and CDR2 is YYREEE (reference sequence). With regard to this clone: The antigen remains undetermined.

Sample: PBMCs. The rearrangement uses TRBV5-4 and TRBJ1-1; D is perhaps TRBD1 (6 bases). This receptor was identified in a man aged 25-45 years in good health and CMV-seropositive. The CDR3 DNA sequence: TGTGCCAGCCTGGTAGGGGGGAACACTGAAGCTTTCTTT. It codes for CASLVGGNTEAFF.